This T cell receptor (beta chain) was sequenced for a study of blood T cell repertoires in COVID-19. Study context: There were acute and convalescent COVID-19 samples, and they came from the United States, Italy and Spain. Sources were T cells, B-cell-depleted T cells, or PBMCs; the material itself was cDNA or gDNA.

The CDR3 is made up of 16 amino acids. In germline, CDR1 is MNHEY, CDR2 SMNVEV (reference sequence). V lost 3 bases to trimming and J lost 3 bases; unmatched junction nucleotides: 10. Authors' analysis steps: Reference gene primer amplification in the assay estimated nucleated cell counts. Assay used: immunoSEQ multiplex PCR; TCRdb lists only in-frame clones, some missing. V and J calls plus clone size are reproduced from that table; the DNA served to infer D and trimming. Here the sample spans 25,000 to 35,000 clones, 90% being singletons. The sample was peripheral blood. The rearrangement joins TRBV27 to TRBJ2-7; 8 bases are a match to TRBD2. This sequence was found in a human donor in a cohort sampled during active COVID-19. The CDR3 here is CASSLGVFGGGYEQYF. The CDR3 nucleotides read TGTGCCAGCAGTTTGGGCGTCTTCGGGGGGGGCTACGAGCAGTACTTC.